The source of this TCR beta chain is a study of blood T cell repertoires in COVID-19. Study as a whole: COVID-19 samples, acute and convalescent, were from the United States, Italy and Spain. Sample material is recorded as cDNA or gDNA derived from T cells, B-cell-depleted T cells, or PBMCs.

Authors' analysis steps: The assay estimated nucleated cells by amplifying reference gene primers. Data came from immunoSEQ multiplex PCR; TCRdb stores just in-frame clones and leaves some out. The DNA gave D and trimming, while V, J and clone size come from that table. Of about 300,000 clones in the sample, over 70% are singletons; the top ten hold approximately 1.5%. The J segment lost 4 bases and the V segment lost 7 bases, leaving 9 bases of the junction unmatched. Germline V lookup: CDR1 PRHDT, CDR2 FYEKMQ (reference sequence). This CDR3 comprises 15 residues. The chain joins TRBV13 to TRBJ2-7; TRBD1 matches at 11 bases. The sequence came from a woman aged 40 to 55 who had recovered from COVID-19. The specimen was peripheral blood. In DNA, the CDR3 is TGTGCCAGCAACCCGTCCGGGACAGGGGGGTACGAGCAGTACTTC. Amino acids: CASNPSGTGGYEQYF.